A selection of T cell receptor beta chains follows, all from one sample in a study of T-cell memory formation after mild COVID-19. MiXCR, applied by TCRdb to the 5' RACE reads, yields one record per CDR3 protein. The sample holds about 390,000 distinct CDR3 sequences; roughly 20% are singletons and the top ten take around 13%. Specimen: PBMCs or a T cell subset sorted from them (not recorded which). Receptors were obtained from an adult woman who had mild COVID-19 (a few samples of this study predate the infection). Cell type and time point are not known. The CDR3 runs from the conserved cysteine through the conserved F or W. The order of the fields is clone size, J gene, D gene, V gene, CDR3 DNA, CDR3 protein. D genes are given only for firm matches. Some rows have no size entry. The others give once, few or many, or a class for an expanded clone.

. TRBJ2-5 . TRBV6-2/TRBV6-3 TGTGCCAGCAGTTACTCGATAACGATTTTAGAGACCCAGTACTTC CASSYSITILETQYF
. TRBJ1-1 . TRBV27 TGTGCCAGCAGTTTCAGGAGGGCGGGCACTGAAGCTTTCTTT CASSFRRAGTEAFF
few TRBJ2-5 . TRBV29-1 TGCAGCGCCGGGGCGGGACAAGAGACCCAGTACTTC CSAGAGQETQYF
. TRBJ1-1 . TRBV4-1 TGCGCCAGCAGCCAATTGCAGGGAAACACTGAAGCTTTCTTT CASSQLQGNTEAFF
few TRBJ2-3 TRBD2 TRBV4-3 TGCGCCAGCAGCGGATCCCTAGCGGGAGGGGCAGATACGCAGTATTTT CASSGSLAGGADTQYF
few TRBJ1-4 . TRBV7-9 TGTGCCAGCAGCTTAGCGGAGGGTGGGGAAAAACTGTTTTTT CASSLAEGGEKLFF
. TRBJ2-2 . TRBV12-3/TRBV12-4 . CASSFPGELFFF
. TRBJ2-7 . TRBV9 TGTGCCAGCAGCGTCGACAGCGCCGTCTACGAGCAGTACTTC CASSVDSAVYEQYF
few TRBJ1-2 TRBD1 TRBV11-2 TGTGCCAGCAGCGTTACAGGGGGCCACTATGGCTACACCTTC CASSVTGGHYGYTF
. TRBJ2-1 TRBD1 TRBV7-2 TGTGCCAGCAGCCCACAGGGGAAGAATGAGCAGTTCTTC CASSPQGKNEQFF